The 31 T cell receptor beta chains in this list originate from one sample, sequenced in a study of shared clonotypes between healthy human individuals. Assay: immunoSEQ multiplex PCR; the TCRdb copy retains only in-frame clones and omits some. The sample lists a few hundred thousand clones; about 96% were seen once. The sample was naive CD4+ T cells sorted from blood. Subset described: CD45RA+ positively selected. Receptors originate from a woman in her twenties or thirties in good health.

The chain joins TRBV5-4 to TRBJ2-7; TRBD2 might be the D (5 bases). Germline V gene lookup returns CDR1 SGHNT and CDR2 YYREEE (reference sequence). The CDR3 is made up of 14 amino acids. Trimming stripped 0 bases from V and 2 bases from J, with 9 bases between. The CDR3 here is CASSLGLATYEQYF. In DNA, the CDR3 is TGTGCCAGCAGCTTGGGGCTAGCCACCTACGAGCAGTACTTC.

This chain joins TRBV6-5 and TRBJ2-2; D not certain. V lost 2 bases and J lost 4, with 14 bases in between. The CDR3 length is 16 residues. Germline V lookup: CDR1 MNHEY, CDR2 SVGAGI. The CDR3 region is CASSYEPATSTGELFF. The CDR3 coding sequence is TGTGCCAGCAGTTACGAGCCGGCGACTTCCACCGGGGAGCTGTTTTTT.

The chain uses TRBV5-1 and TRBJ1-6; TRBD1 aligns across 8 bases. CDR1 is SGHRS and CDR2 is YFSETQ in the germline V gene. This CDR3 comprises 16 residues. V gave up 5 bases and J gave up 7 bases; unmatched junction bases: 11. The CDR3 reads CASSPGTGGTNSPLHF. The DNA for the CDR3 is TGCGCCAGCAGTCCAGGGACAGGAGGTACGAATTCACCCCTCCACTTT. Combining the CDR3 with reference TRBV5-1 and TRBJ1-6 gives the whole variable domain KAGVTQTPRYLIKTRGQQVTLSCSPISGHRSVSWYQQTPGQGLQFLFEYFSETQRNKGNFPGRFSGRQFSNSRSEMNVSTLELGDSALYLCASSPGTGGTNSPLHFGNGTRLTVT.

The chain joins TRBV19 to TRBJ1-5; D not resolved. The V end lost 3 bases, the J end lost 4 bases, and 13 bases lay between the germline ends. CDR1 LNHDA and CDR2 SQIVND come from the germline V gene (reference sequence). The CDR3 spans 15 residues. The CDR3 sequence: CASSIIGPVNQPQHF. The CDR3 DNA sequence: TGTGCCAGTAGTATCATAGGGCCGGTAAATCAGCCCCAGCATTTT.

V usage is TRBV7-2 and J usage is TRBJ2-1, with 10 positions matching TRBD2. V gave up 5 bases and J gave up 15 bases; unmatched junction bases: 13. This CDR3 spans 14 amino acids. Germline V lookup: CDR1 SGHTA, CDR2 FQGNSA. The chain's CDR3 is CASSPRTSGERGFF. The CDR3 DNA reads TGTGCCAGCAGCCCCCGGACTAGCGGTGAGCGTGGGTTCTTC. The whole variable domain, filled in from reference TRBV7-2 and TRBJ2-1, reads GAGVSQSPSNKVTEKGKDVELRCDPISGHTALYWYRQSLGQGLEFLIYFQGNSAPDKSGLPSDRFSAERTGGSVSTLTIQRTQQEDSAVYLCASSPRTSGERGFFGPGTRLTVL.

This clone is a singleton in its sample. The V gene is TRBV28, the J gene TRBJ2-1; D gene uncertain. The germline CDR1 and CDR2 sequences are MDHEN and SYDVKM. CDR3 size: 13 residues. V was trimmed by 5 bases and J by 9 bases, leaving 14 bases between them. The CDR3 bases are TGTGCCAGCAGTCTAATCATAAATGGTGAGCAGTTCTTC. Protein product: CASSLIINGEQFF.

The V gene is TRBV28, the J gene TRBJ1-2; D possibly corresponds to TRBD1 (5 bases). The CDR3 contains 14 residues. The germline CDR1 and CDR2 sequences are MDHEN and SYDVKM. The V gene lost 3 bases and the J gene lost 4 bases, with 12 bases spanning the gap. The CDR3 coding sequence is TGTGCCAGCAGTTTTTGGGGCAGGGCCTATGGCTACACCTTC. Amino acid sequence: CASSFWGRAYGYTF.

V usage is TRBV2 and J usage is TRBJ1-1, with no clear D. Germline V gene data show CDR1 as SNHLY and CDR2 as FYNNEI. The CDR3 is 13 residues long. Trimming left V 5 bases short and J 0 bases short, with 7 bases between. Here the CDR3 reads CASSSNLNTEAFF. DNA of the CDR3: TGTGCCAGCAGTTCAAATTTGAACACTGAAGCTTTCTTT. The full variable domain, in which reference TRBV2 and TRBJ1-1 provide the parts outside the CDR3, is EPEVTQTPSHQVTQMGQEVILRCVPISNHLYFYWYRQILGQKVEFLVSFYNNEISEKSEIFDDQFSVERPDGSNFTLKIRSTKLEDSAMYFCASSSNLNTEAFFGQGTRLTVV.

This clone has just a few counts. The chain links TRBV11-2 to TRBJ2-7; 7 bases line up with TRBD2. J was trimmed by 8 bases and V by 5 bases; bases with no gene match: 12. CDR1 is SGHAT and CDR2 is FQNNGV in the germline V gene. CDR3 length: 14 amino acids. The DNA for the CDR3 is TGTGCCAGCAGCCCGACTAGCCCTGGGGGAAAGCAGTACTTC. Its protein is CASSPTSPGGKQYF.

The rearrangement joins TRBV19 to TRBJ2-1, with D possibly TRBD1 on 7 matching bases. Germline V gene lookup returns CDR1 LNHDA and CDR2 SQIVND (reference sequence). The CDR3 is made up of 15 amino acids. Trimming took off 3 bases at V and 4 bases at J, with 13 bases between the two ends. The CDR3 reads CASSIQGGAYNEQFF. CDR3 DNA: TGTGCCAGTAGTATTCAGGGGGGAGCTTACAATGAGCAGTTCTTC.

The V and J genes are TRBV10-3 and TRBJ2-7; D is possibly TRBD1 or TRBD2 (5 bases each). Deletions cut 3 bases from V and 2 bases from J, with 8 bases between. Germline V gene lookup returns CDR1 ENHRY and CDR2 SYGVKD. The CDR3 runs to 13 residues. CDR3 in DNA: TGTGCCATCAGTGAAGAGGGGCCCTACGAGCAGTACTTC. It yields the protein CAISEEGPYEQYF.

V and J are TRBV5-1 and TRBJ2-1; D is unresolved. The CDR3 is 15 amino acids. Germline CDR1 is SGHRS and CDR2 is YFSETQ. The ends were cut back, 4 bases at V and 6 bases at J, with 17 bases in the middle. CDR3: CASSAELGYGNEQFF. The CDR3 DNA reads as TGCGCCAGCAGCGCCGAGTTAGGATACGGCAATGAGCAGTTCTTC.

The chain combines TRBV1 with TRBJ2-4; TRBD2, the table's D call, was not compared with the DNA. TRBV1 is a known pseudogene. This CDR3 comprises 15 residues. As DNA, the CDR3 is TGCACCAGGAATCCCGGGACTAGAGGGGAAAACATTCAGTACTTC. This translates into CTRNPGTRGENIQYF.

A word on this clone: In the same sample, other DNA sequences code for this CDR3. The V call is TRBV5-1, the J call TRBJ1-1; D gene ambiguous. Germline values: CDR1 SGHRS, CDR2 YFSETQ. The CDR3 length is 13 residues. Trimming removed 0 bases from V and 1 base from J, with 4 bases in between. CDR3 DNA: TGCGCCAGCAGCTTGGCCGAGAACACTGAAGCTTTCTTT. As protein: CASSLAENTEAFF.

The chain links TRBV5-1 to TRBJ2-7; 7 bases align to TRBD1. Germline CDR1 is SGHRS and CDR2 is YFSETQ. The CDR3 contains 13 residues. Trimming took 0 bases from V and 5 from J; bases not matched to a gene: 2. The CDR3 spells CASSLVGQHEQYF. CDR3 DNA: TGCGCCAGCAGCTTGGTGGGACAGCACGAGCAGTACTTC.

The chain combines TRBV6-6 with TRBJ1-2; D is undetermined. Germline CDR1 MNHNY, CDR2 SVGAGI (reference sequence). The CDR3 is made up of 13 amino acids. Deletions cut 10 bases from V and 3 bases from J, with 15 bases between. The CDR3 reads CATRAGGYYGYTF. The CDR3 DNA sequence: TGTGCCACCCGAGCGGGAGGATACTATGGCTACACCTTC.

This CDR3 is CATRTAHTQGFGEQYF. CDR3 DNA: TGTGCCACTCGAACCGCCCACACACAGGGTTTCGGCGAGCAGTACTTC. The chain couples TRBV28 to TRBJ2-7; tentatively, D is TRBD1 (6 bases). CDR1 is MDHEN, CDR2 SYDVKM, per germline. The CDR3 has 16 amino acids. V was clipped by 10 bases and J by 6 bases, with 28 bases between them. Full variable domain (missing parts from reference TRBV28 and TRBJ2-7): DVKVTQSSRYLVKRTGEKVFLECVQDMDHENMFWYRQDPGLGLRLIYFSYDVKMKEKGDIPEGYSVSREKKERFSLILESASTNQTSMYLCATRTAHTQGFGEQYFGPGTRLTVT.

J is TRBJ2-5 and V is TRBV5-1; TRBD2 is a possible D gene (5 bases). CDR1 is SGHRS, CDR2 YFSETQ, per germline. This CDR3 comprises 15 residues. V was cut by 3 bases and J by 2 bases, with 14 bases left in between. CDR3 sequence: CASSSPGLVQETQYF. In DNA form, the CDR3 reads TGCGCCAGCAGCTCGCCTGGACTGGTGCAAGAGACCCAGTACTTC.

The V gene is TRBV11-3, the J gene TRBJ2-1; D remains ambiguous. This CDR3 contains 15 residues. Trimming shortened V by 0 bases and J by 0 bases, and 6 bases separated the two germline ends. Germline V gene sequence: CDR1 SGHNT, CDR2 YENEEA. This CDR3 is CASSLDEDSYNEQFF. CDR3 in DNA: TGTGCCAGCAGCTTAGATGAGGACTCCTACAATGAGCAGTTCTTC.

Only one count was recorded for this clone. The chain uses TRBV29-1 and TRBJ2-1; D might be TRBD1 (6 bases). From germline, CDR1 is SQVTM and CDR2 ANQGSEA. V was pared by 4 bases and J by 5 bases, with 12 bases between. CDR3 length: 13 residues. The chain's CDR3 is CSVGSGHHNEQFF. CDR3 coding DNA: TGCAGCGTTGGATCGGGACACCACAATGAGCAGTTCTTC.

The chain combines TRBV28 with TRBJ2-7; 7 bases agree with TRBD2. The V and J ends lost 6 bases and 0 bases, in that order; junction bases with no gene match: 8. Germline V lookup: CDR1 MDHEN, CDR2 SYDVKM. CDR3 length: 15 residues. This CDR3 is CASRRGVLSSYEQYF. The CDR3, as DNA: TGTGCCAGCAGACGGGGGGTCCTAAGCTCCTACGAGCAGTACTTC.

The V and J genes are TRBV5-1 and TRBJ1-1; TRBD1 matches at 9 bases. Germline V CDR1 and CDR2: SGHRS, YFSETQ. V was clipped by 0 bases and J by 1 base; unmatched bases: 4. CDR3 length equals 16 residues. CDR3 nucleotide sequence: TGCGCCAGCAGCTTGGTAGTACAGGGGGCGAACACTGAAGCTTTCTTT. It specifies CASSLVVQGANTEAFF.

The chain recombines TRBV7-6 with TRBJ1-4; TRBD1 matches 11 bases. Germline CDR1 and CDR2: SGHVS and FNYEAQ. J lost 6 bases, V lost 1 base, and 7 bases had no gene match. This CDR3 is 17 amino acids long. CDR3 sequence reads: CASSLGGQGASYEKLFF. CDR3 DNA sequence: TGTGCCAGCAGCTTAGGTGGACAGGGGGCCAGTTATGAAAAACTGTTTTTT. Together with reference TRBV7-6 and TRBJ1-4, the CDR3 gives the full variable domain: GAGVSQSPRYKVTKRGQDVALRCDPISGHVSLYWYRQALGQGPEFLTYFNYEAQQDKSGLPNDRFSAERPEGSISTLTIQRTEQRDSAMYRCASSLGGQGASYEKLFFGSGTQLSVL.

The chain is built from TRBV29-1 and TRBJ2-5, with D tentatively TRBD1 (5 bases). Germline V gene data show CDR1 as SQVTM and CDR2 as ANQGSEA. The CDR3 extends over 12 amino acids. V shed 3 bases and J shed 2 bases, with 7 bases lying between them. CDR3 in DNA: TGCAGCGTTGACGGACAACAAGAGACCCAGTACTTC. Translated, it gives CSVDGQQETQYF.

This rearrangement joins TRBV5-6 to TRBJ1-6; 8 nucleotides agree with TRBD1. V lost 5 bases and J lost 10; bases outside the gene matches: 11. The CDR3 totals 15 residues. Germline V gives CDR1 SGHDT, CDR2 YYEEEE. Here the CDR3 DNA reads TGTGCCAGCAGAAACTTCAGGGGGCGCGAGTCACCCCTCCACTTT. Its protein product is CASRNFRGRESPLHF.

The rearrangement links TRBV28 to TRBJ2-7, with TRBD1 matching over 7 bases. The CDR3 sequence is 13 residues long. Germline assignment: CDR1 MDHEN and CDR2 SYDVKM. The ends lost 6 bases at V and 2 bases at J; junction bases unmatched: 4. CDR3 nucleotides: TGTGCCAGCAGCCGGACAGGACCCTACGAGCAGTACTTC. Its translation: CASSRTGPYEQYF.

The V and J genes are TRBV5-1 and TRBJ2-7; possibly TRBD1 for D (6 bases). The CDR3 runs to 14 residues. Germline assignment: CDR1 SGHRS and CDR2 YFSETQ. V was shortened by 4 bases and J by 2 bases, with 13 bases between the two germline ends. CDR3 residues: CASSLSDSAYEQYF. The CDR3, as DNA: TGCGCCAGCAGCCTCTCGGACAGTGCCTACGAGCAGTACTTC.

The V call is TRBV5-4, the J call TRBJ2-5; the match to TRBD2 covers 7 bases. CDR3 length: 14 amino acids. The germline CDR1 and CDR2 sequences are SGHNT and YYREEE (reference sequence). V was pared by 4 bases and J by 1 base, with 4 bases of the junction left unmatched. The CDR3 DNA is TGTGCCAGCAGCCCACGGACTAGCCAAGAGACCCAGTACTTC. Its translation: CASSPRTSQETQYF.

The chain links TRBV6-5 to TRBJ1-5; D call uncertain. Germline lookup yields CDR1 MNHEY and CDR2 SVGAGI. The CDR3 contains 14 residues. V was clipped by 0 bases and J by 3 bases, with 6 bases between them. CDR3 protein: CASSYSRDNQPQHF. The CDR3 DNA is TGTGCCAGCAGTTACTCGAGGGACAATCAGCCCCAGCATTTT.

The rearrangement joins TRBV7-2 to TRBJ2-3; 14 nucleotides agree with TRBD2. Germline CDR1 is SGHTA and CDR2 is FQGNSA. Germline trimming cut 4 bases from V and 4 bases from J; bases unmatched to any gene: 10. This CDR3 is 18 amino acids long. CDR3 loop: CASSSPYGTSGSPDTQYF. CDR3 nucleotides: TGTGCCAGCAGCTCCCCGTACGGGACTAGCGGGAGCCCAGATACGCAGTATTTT.

Comment on this clone: The same CDR3 also results from other DNA sequences found in this sample. The rearrangement links TRBV5-4 to TRBJ1-3; D is possibly TRBD1 (6 bases). The CDR3 covers 14 residues. V lost 2 bases to trimming and J lost 4 bases, with 10 bases between them. Per the germline V gene, CDR1 is SGHNT and CDR2 is YYREEE (reference sequence). This CDR3 reads CASSLTGSGNTIYF. The CDR3 bases are TGTGCCAGCAGCTTAACAGGGTCGGGAAACACCATATATTTT.